This is a list of T cell receptor beta chains from one sample in a study of CD8+ T cells in alopecia areata. The repertoire was sequenced with immunoSEQ multiplex PCR; TCRdb's copy has only in-frame clones and lacks some. The data show 110,000 to 150,000 clones, under 60% seen once. This specimen was CD4+ T cells sorted from blood, taken at week 0. These receptors all stem from a human donor with alopecia areata. Each CDR3 is given with its conserved first and last residue. The D gene is left open where the match is weak. Clone sizes are given selectively: once, few, many, or a class where the clone is expanded.

CDR3: CASSPGQGVSGANVLTF; DNA: TGTGCCAGCAGCCCGGGACAGGGGGTGTCTGGGGCCAACGTCCTGACTTTC; D: TRBD1; J: TRBJ2-6; size: few; V: TRBV7-2
CDR3: CASTLPGMNTEAFF; DNA: TGTGCCAGTACCCTACCGGGCATGAACACTGAAGCTTTCTTT; D: NA; J: TRBJ1-1; size: many; V: TRBV19
CDR3: CASSLVSGAAGNQPQHF; DNA: TGTGCCAGCAGCTTAGTTAGTGGGGCGGCTGGCAATCAGCCCCAGCATTTT; D: NA; J: TRBJ1-5; size: NA; V: TRBV7-2
CDR3: CASSQGVWGGAQHTQYF; DNA: TGCGCCAGCAGCCAAGGCGTATGGGGGGGTGCTCAACATACGCAGTATTTT; D: TRBD2; J: TRBJ2-3; size: NA; V: TRBV4-3
CDR3: CASSGLGGDTGELFF; DNA: TGTGCCAGTAGCGGACTAGGGGGAGACACCGGGGAGCTGTTTTTT; D: NA; J: TRBJ2-2; size: NA; V: TRBV19
CDR3: CASTLGTGKSPLHF; DNA: TGTGCCAGCACCCTCGGGACAGGAAAGTCACCCCTCCACTTT; D: TRBD1; J: TRBJ1-6; size: once; V: TRBV6-5
CDR3: CARHNETQYF; DNA: TGTGCCAGGCACAATGAGACCCAGTACTTC; D: NA; J: TRBJ2-5; size: once; V: TRBV27
CDR3: CASSLARTTKNNNEQFF; DNA: TGTGCCAGCAGCTTAGCGCGGACGACGAAGAACAACAATGAGCAGTTCTTC; D: NA; J: TRBJ2-1; size: NA; V: TRBV7-2
CDR3: CAWRTPLAGGYEQYF; DNA: TGTGCCTGGAGGACACCCCTAGCGGGGGGGTACGAGCAGTACTTC; D: TRBD2; J: TRBJ2-7; size: NA; V: TRBV30
CDR3: CASSLEWGTDTQYF; DNA: TGTGCCAGCAGCTTAGAATGGGGCACAGATACGCAGTATTTT; D: NA; J: TRBJ2-3; size: few; V: TRBV7-2
CDR3: CASSAWAVNTEAFF; DNA: TGTGCCAGTTCGGCGTGGGCGGTGAACACTGAAGCTTTCTTT; D: NA; J: TRBJ1-1; size: few; V: TRBV6-5
CDR3: CASSHPRGARGTEAFF; DNA: TGCGCCAGCAGCCACCCAAGGGGGGCGAGGGGCACTGAAGCTTTCTTT; D: NA; J: TRBJ1-1; size: once; V: TRBV4-1
CDR3: CASSQEKGYTEAFF; DNA: TGCGCCAGCAGCCAAGAGAAGGGGTACACTGAAGCTTTCTTT; D: NA; J: TRBJ1-1; size: NA; V: TRBV4-3
CDR3: CASEARVRNQPQHF; DNA: TGTGCCAGCGAGGCGAGGGTCCGTAATCAGCCCCAGCATTTT; D: NA; J: TRBJ1-5; size: NA; V: TRBV19
CDR3: CASSGRGVNEQFF; DNA: TGTGCCAGCAGCGGGCGGGGGGTCAATGAGCAGTTCTTC; D: TRBD2; J: TRBJ2-1; size: NA; V: TRBV7-2